Described below is a single T cell receptor (beta chain) sequence and its context. This clonotype turned up a few times. Its antigen remains undetermined. No quality values exist for individual bases; no much larger clone is one base distant. The data were taken from a study of early T cells in non-severe SARS-CoV-2 infection (dated by TCRdb to the early 2020s). Notes on the research overall: Bulk RNA from unsorted whole blood was used for TCR sequencing, so alpha and beta chains could not be paired. Broader findings and caveats from the paper: VDJdb matching was skewed toward anti-spike CD8 responses and likely underestimated virus-specific expansions, missing private and CD4 specificities.

V has 1 base trimmed and J has 5 bases trimmed; junction bases matching no gene number 10. The CDR3 holds 15 amino acids from the cysteine to the phenylalanine. Left in the record is the CDR3 DNA by itself, 45 bases read in frame from the first base. Taken from the germline V gene, the CDR1 and CDR2 loops are SQVTM and ANQGSEA. This was a case-control study nested in a cohort of healthcare workers in London, UK, who had nasopharyngeal swab PCR tests and blood samples taken every week. Between 23 and 31 March 2020, the week of the UK lockdown, healthcare workers were enrolled and then followed up weekly for as long as 16 weeks. Libraries were constructed by 5' RACE. For sequencing, a NextSeq 500 was employed. Unique molecular identifiers were attached to individual cDNA molecules in the TCR library protocol so that sequencing error and PCR bias could be corrected. TCR alpha and beta chains were both sequenced, and the abundances of alpha and beta sequences in each sample were closely correlated with each other. Turning to the authors' computational methods: Decombinator V4 was used to annotate TCR sequences for V gene, J gene and CDR3. TCRs were defined as expanded if a significant change between any two time points was detected under a Poisson model with p below 0.0001. TCR abundances were normalised to the total number of TCRs sequenced in each sample and reported as counts per million. TRAV1-2 paired with TRAJ12, TRAJ20 or TRAJ33 defined MAIT TCRs, while TRAV10 paired with TRAJ18 defined iNKT TCRs. VDJdb, accessed 1 November 2021, was searched for CMV, EBV and SARS-CoV-2 annotated TCRs, with TCRs annotated for multiple antigens excluded. TCRdb's own reprocessing of the public reads used fastp at Q25 and MiXCR and kept productive beta chains. Each CDR3 protein gets just one entry, which takes the most common genes and DNA from the rows behind it. TCRdb's processing, not the authors', yielded these V and J calls. The sample data list more than 85,000 distinct CDR3 sequences, and around 13% of these were observed just once. Around 4% of the sample comes from the top ten.

The sample consisted of whole blood, taken at baseline. The sequence was obtained from an adult who was a healthcare worker with PCR-confirmed SARS-CoV-2 infection or an uninfected control (not recorded which). The sequence is built from TRBV29-1 and TRBJ1-1; TRBD1 aligns with 7 central bases. The DNA sequence follows: TGCAGCGTTGAAGCTCTTGCAGGGGGTTTTACTGAAGCTTTCTTT. Translated, this is CSVEALAGGFTEAFF.